This entry lists 25 T cell receptor beta chains sequenced from one sample in a study of cytomegalovirus exposure and HLA in healthy donors. With 60 Vbeta and 13 Jbeta primers, the PCR was carried out. Profiling relied on immunoSEQ multiplex PCR, and the TCRdb table lists in-frame clones only, not all of them. The record lists roughly 80,000 clones, of which the ten most abundant hold less than 1.5%. Material for sequencing was PBMCs. The receptors stem from a woman aged 25 to 39 in good health and CMV-seronegative.

The V and J genes are TRBV29-1 and TRBJ2-7, with TRBD2 identical over 8 bases. After removal of 7 bases from V and 4 bases from J, the junction contained 12 bases not matched to a gene. This CDR3 region has 14 residues. The germline gives CDR1 SQVTM, CDR2 ANQGSEA. CDR3 sequence (DNA): TGCAGCGCCCCCGGCGGGACTAGTCGGTACGAGCAGTACTTC. Translation: CSAPGGTSRYEQYF.

The genes are TRBV15 and TRBJ1-2, with 7 bases fitting TRBD1. V gave up 3 bases and J gave up 7 bases; unmatched junction bases: 5. Germline V gene data show CDR1 as LNHNV and CDR2 as YYDKDF (reference sequence). This CDR3 is 13 amino acids long. The CDR3 sequence is CATSSFAGGGYTF. CDR3 sequence (DNA): TGTGCCACCAGCAGCTTCGCAGGGGGTGGCTACACCTTC.

V gene TRBV5-6 combines with J gene TRBJ1-1, with TRBD1 matching 9 bases. After removal of 4 bases from V and 1 base from J, the junction contained 8 bases not matched to a gene. The CDR3 totals 16 residues. From germline, CDR1 is SGHDT and CDR2 YYEEEE. The CDR3 protein is CASSHRDRERNTEAFF. The DNA of the CDR3 is TGTGCCAGCAGCCACCGGGACAGGGAAAGGAACACTGAAGCTTTCTTT.

This chain uses TRBV4-2 with TRBJ2-7, with D possibly TRBD2 on 6 matching bases. Germline CDR1 and CDR2: LGHNA and YNFKEQ. The CDR3 runs 16 residues. The V and J ends lost 3 bases and 2 bases respectively, with 17 bases between them. The CDR3 here is CASSHLSGSDTYEQYF. The CDR3 DNA reads as TGTGCCAGCAGCCACCTTAGCGGCTCAGATACCTACGAGCAGTACTTC.

As DNA, the CDR3 is TGCGCCAGCAGCCAGGAGCCTAGGGGCACCGGGGAGCTGTTTTTT. Protein sequence: CASSQEPRGTGELFF. The chain combines TRBV4-1 with TRBJ2-2; D possibly corresponds to TRBD1 (5 bases). The V gene's germline CDR1 is MGHRA and CDR2 YSYEKL. The V end was cut by 3 bases, the J end by 4 bases, with 12 bases between. CDR3 length: 15 residues.

The chain carries TRBV30 and TRBJ2-7, with D maybe TRBD1 (7 bases). V dropped 5 bases and J dropped 4 bases, with 21 bases sitting between them. Germline CDR1 is GTSNPN and CDR2 is SVGIG (reference sequence). This CDR3 contains 15 residues. DNA for the CDR3: TGTGCCTGGGCAGCTAGGAGGGGGCATGCATACGAGCAGTACTTC. Its protein is CAWAARRGHAYEQYF.

The gene calls are TRBV18 and TRBJ1-2; 7 bases line up with TRBD1. The CDR3 is 14 residues long. Per the germline V gene, CDR1 is KGHSH and CDR2 is LQKENI. The junction had 0 bases not matched to a gene; V was cut back by 2 bases and J by 0 bases. The CDR3 is CASSPGTANYGYTF. CDR3 bases: TGTGCCAGCTCACCAGGGACAGCTAACTATGGCTACACCTTC.

Regarding this clone: At one end the junction does not follow the germline gene, possibly because of a read error. The V call is TRBV30, the J call TRBJ2-3; possibly TRBD2 for D (7 bases). The CDR3 is 15 amino acids. Per germline, CDR1 GTSNPN and CDR2 SVGIG (reference sequence). CDR3 in amino acids: CAGSVLGGETDTQYF. CDR3 bases: TGTGCCGGGAGTGTTCTAGGGGGGGAGACAGATACGCAGTATTTT. The full variable domain, completed using reference TRBV30 and TRBJ2-3, is SQTIHQWPATLVQPVGSPLSLECTVEGTSNPNLYWYRQAAGRGLQLLFYSVGIGQISSEVPQNLSASRPQDRQFILSSKKLLLSDSGFYLCAGSVLGGETDTQYFGPGTRLTVL.

Worth noting for this clone: At one boundary the junction diverges from the germline segment, which might be a read error. The rearrangement joins TRBV29-1 to TRBJ1-1, with D possibly TRBD1 on 6 matching bases. CDR3 length: 12 amino acids. Germline V gene sequence: CDR1 SQVTM, CDR2 ANQGSEA. The DNA for the CDR3 is TGCAGCGTTGTGGGTTGGGACACTGAAGATTTCTTT. Amino acid sequence: CSVVGWDTEDFF.

The chain uses TRBV4-1 and TRBJ2-1; D is ambiguous. The V and J ends lost 4 bases and 9 bases respectively, with 10 bases between them. Germline lookup yields CDR1 MGHRA and CDR2 YSYEKL. CDR3 length: 12 residues. The CDR3 sequence: CASSPRVGEQFF. CDR3 nucleotide sequence: TGCGCCAGCAGCCCACGTGTCGGTGAGCAGTTCTTC.

In nucleotides, the CDR3 is TGTGCCAGCAGTTTCGGGCCCGGAGGGTACGAGCAGTACTTC. Its translation is CASSFGPGGYEQYF. The V gene is TRBV5-5, the J gene TRBJ2-7; D is possibly TRBD2 (6 bases). Trimming cost V 5 bases and J 4 bases, with 16 bases left between them. Germline V CDR1 and CDR2: SGHKS, YYEKEE (reference sequence). The CDR3 totals 14 residues.

The chain combines TRBV30 with TRBJ2-2, with D possibly being TRBD2 (6 bases). The CDR3 runs 15 residues. The germline V gene encodes CDR1 GTSNPN and CDR2 SVGIG (reference sequence). The V gene lost 3 bases and the J gene lost 0 bases, with 11 bases spanning the gap. DNA of the CDR3: TGTGCCTGGAGCGCGGGACTGGCGAACACCGGGGAGCTGTTTTTT. This sequence encodes CAWSAGLANTGELFF.

The genes are TRBV6-1 and TRBJ2-6, with D unresolved. CDR1 MNHNS and CDR2 SASEGT come from the germline V gene. This CDR3 contains 15 residues. Trimming left V 2 bases short and J 1 base short, with 6 bases between. In DNA form, the CDR3 reads TGTGCCAGCAGTGAAACCCGGTCTGGGGCCAACGTCCTGACTTTC. Its translation: CASSETRSGANVLTF.

V is TRBV19 and J is TRBJ2-7, with 10 bases that match TRBD1. V shed 2 bases, J shed 2 bases, and the junction held 3 bases outside the gene matches. CDR3 length equals 15 residues. Germline loops: CDR1 LNHDA, CDR2 SQIVND (reference sequence). DNA of the CDR3: TGTGCCAGTAGTATATCCGGACAGGGGGCCTACGAGCAGTACTTC. This sequence encodes CASSISGQGAYEQYF.

The genes are TRBV2 and TRBJ2-1; D remains unclear. Trimming shortened V by 5 bases and J by 4 bases, and 12 bases separated the two germline ends. This CDR3 has 14 amino acids. The germline gives CDR1 SNHLY, CDR2 FYNNEI. Here the CDR3 reads CASSITAVYNEQFF. As DNA, the CDR3 is TGTGCCAGCAGTATAACAGCAGTTTACAATGAGCAGTTCTTC.

The J gene is TRBJ1-1, the V gene TRBV5-6, with unresolved D. Germline V lookup: CDR1 SGHDT, CDR2 YYEEEE. The CDR3 is made up of 12 amino acids. Deletions cut 1 base from V and 4 bases from J, with 5 bases between. CDR3 coding DNA: TGTGCCAGCAGCTTGTATCTCACTGAAGCTTTCTTT. Its translation is CASSLYLTEAFF.

The chain combines TRBV29-1 with TRBJ2-2; 7 positions agree with TRBD1. The CDR3 sequence is 13 residues long. CDR1 and CDR2 (germline): SQVTM, ANQGSEA. The J segment lost 0 bases and the V segment lost 7 bases, leaving 2 bases of the junction unmatched. This chain's CDR3 is CSAGQTNTGELFF. CDR3 nucleotide sequence: TGCAGCGCGGGACAGACGAACACCGGGGAGCTGTTTTTT.

This rearrangement joins TRBV6-1 to TRBJ2-1, with D tentatively TRBD1 (6 bases). Germline values: CDR1 MNHNS, CDR2 SASEGT. V lost 7 bases, J lost 9 bases, and 13 bases lay in between. CDR3 length equals 12 residues. This chain's CDR3 is CASMLGASEQFF. The CDR3 DNA is TGTGCCAGCATGTTGGGGGCTAGTGAGCAGTTCTTC.

The chain carries TRBV9 and TRBJ2-5; D is uncertain. Between the trimmed V and J ends, which lost 4 bases and 4 bases, there was a span of 8 bases. This CDR3 contains 12 residues. CDR1 is SGDLS, CDR2 YYNGEE, per germline. The DNA for the CDR3 is TGTGCCAGCAGCCCCGTCCTAGAGACCCAGTACTTC. It is translated as CASSPVLETQYF.

J is TRBJ2-7 and V is TRBV5-1, with D perhaps TRBD2 (5 bases). Trimming cost V 3 bases and J 0 bases, with 10 bases left between them. The germline V gene has CDR1 SGHRS and CDR2 YFSETQ. The CDR3 is made up of 14 amino acids. In DNA form, the CDR3 reads TGCGCCAGCAGCTCCGGAGCGGTCTCCTACGAGCAGTACTTC. Protein product: CASSSGAVSYEQYF.

CDR3 sequence reads: CASSSTGLSNQPQHF. The CDR3 nucleotides read TGTGCCAGCAGCTCGACAGGGCTAAGCAATCAGCCCCAGCATTTT. The chain carries TRBV5-5 and TRBJ1-5; 7 bases map to TRBD1. Germline V gene lookup returns CDR1 SGHKS and CDR2 YYEKEE (reference sequence). This CDR3 comprises 15 residues. Trimming took 3 bases from V and 1 from J; bases not matched to a gene: 4.

The chain uses TRBV4-1 and TRBJ2-7; a possible D gene is TRBD2 (5 bases). Trimming stripped 0 bases from V and 3 bases from J, with 12 bases between. In germline, CDR1 is MGHRA, CDR2 YSYEKL. The CDR3 spans 15 residues. The CDR3 reads CASSQDWTGSYEQYF. CDR3 in DNA: TGCGCCAGCAGCCAAGATTGGACGGGGAGCTACGAGCAGTACTTC.

This chain connects TRBV7-2 to TRBJ1-2; no firm D call. The length of the CDR3 is 14 residues. V was cut by 0 bases and J by 8 bases, with 13 bases left in between. CDR1 is SGHTA, CDR2 FQGNSA, per germline. CDR3 in DNA: TGTGCCAGCAGCTTAGCCCCATATGGGAGGGGCTACACCTTC. This sequence encodes CASSLAPYGRGYTF.

The rearrangement uses TRBV19 and TRBJ1-1; 9 bases match TRBD1. CDR1 is LNHDA and CDR2 is SQIVND in the germline V gene (reference sequence). The CDR3 totals 14 residues. Germline trimming cut 5 bases from V and 2 bases from J; bases unmatched to any gene: 3. CDR3 DNA sequence: TGTGCCAGTAGTCCGGGACAGGGTAACACTGAAGCTTTCTTT. Amino acid sequence: CASSPGQGNTEAFF.

The rearrangement links TRBV10-2 to TRBJ2-1, with D possibly being TRBD1 (6 bases). The V gene's germline CDR1 is WSHSY and CDR2 SAAADI. The CDR3 loop spans 15 amino acids. Trimming removed 4 bases from V and 3 bases from J, with 13 bases in between. The CDR3 DNA follows: TGCGCCAGCAGTGGGGGGCGGCGGGTCTACAATGAGCAGTTCTTC. Translated: CASSGGRRVYNEQFF.